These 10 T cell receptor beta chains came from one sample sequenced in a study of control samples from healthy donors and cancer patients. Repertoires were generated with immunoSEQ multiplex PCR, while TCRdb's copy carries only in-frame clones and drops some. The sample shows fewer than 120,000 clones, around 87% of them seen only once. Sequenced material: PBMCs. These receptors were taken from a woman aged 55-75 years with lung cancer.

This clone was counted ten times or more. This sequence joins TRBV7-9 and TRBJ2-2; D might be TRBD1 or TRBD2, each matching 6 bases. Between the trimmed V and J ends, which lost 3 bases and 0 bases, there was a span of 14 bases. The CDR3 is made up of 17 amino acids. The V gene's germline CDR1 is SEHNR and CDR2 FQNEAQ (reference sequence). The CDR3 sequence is CASSLPRRGANTGELFF. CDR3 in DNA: TGTGCCAGCAGCTTGCCCCGGAGGGGGGCGAACACCGGGGAGCTGTTTTTT.

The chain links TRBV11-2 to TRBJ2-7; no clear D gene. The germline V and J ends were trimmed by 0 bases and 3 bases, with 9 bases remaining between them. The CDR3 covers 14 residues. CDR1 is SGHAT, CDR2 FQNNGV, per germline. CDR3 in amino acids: CASSLDFGDYEQYF. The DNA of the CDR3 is TGTGCCAGCAGCTTAGACTTCGGAGACTACGAGCAGTACTTC.

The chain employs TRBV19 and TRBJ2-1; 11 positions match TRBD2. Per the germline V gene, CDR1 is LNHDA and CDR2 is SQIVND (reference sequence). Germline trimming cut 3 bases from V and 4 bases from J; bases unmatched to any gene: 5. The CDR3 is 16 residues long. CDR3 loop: CASSMVSGGGYNEQFF. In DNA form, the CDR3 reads TGTGCCAGTAGTATGGTTAGCGGGGGGGGATACAATGAGCAGTTCTTC.

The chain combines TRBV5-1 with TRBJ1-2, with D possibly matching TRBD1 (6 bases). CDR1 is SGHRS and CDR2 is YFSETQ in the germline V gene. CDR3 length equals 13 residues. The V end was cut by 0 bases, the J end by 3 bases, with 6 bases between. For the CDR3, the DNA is TGCGCCAGCAGCTTGGACAGGGACTATGGCTACACCTTC. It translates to CASSLDRDYGYTF. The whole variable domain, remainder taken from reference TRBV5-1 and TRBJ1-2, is KAGVTQTPRYLIKTRGQQVTLSCSPISGHRSVSWYQQTPGQGLQFLFEYFSETQRNKGNFPGRFSGRQFSNSRSEMNVSTLELGDSALYLCASSLDRDYGYTFGSGTRLTVV.

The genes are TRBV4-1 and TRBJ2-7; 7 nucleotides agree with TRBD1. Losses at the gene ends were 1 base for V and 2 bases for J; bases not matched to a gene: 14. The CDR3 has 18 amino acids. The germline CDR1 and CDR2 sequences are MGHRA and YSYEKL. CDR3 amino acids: CASSQVDFIPGQPYEQYF. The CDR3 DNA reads TGCGCCAGCAGCCAAGTAGACTTCATTCCGGGACAGCCCTACGAGCAGTACTTC.

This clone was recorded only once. In DNA, the CDR3 is TGTGCCAGCAGCTTAAGGCGGCTAGCGGGAGAGTACAATGAGCAGTTCTTC. This gives the protein CASSLRRLAGEYNEQFF. The chain couples TRBV11-2 to TRBJ2-1; 10 bases are a match to TRBD2. The junction had 8 bases not matched to a gene; V was cut back by 2 bases and J by 4 bases. Germline V CDR1 and CDR2: SGHAT, FQNNGV. The CDR3 extends over 17 amino acids.

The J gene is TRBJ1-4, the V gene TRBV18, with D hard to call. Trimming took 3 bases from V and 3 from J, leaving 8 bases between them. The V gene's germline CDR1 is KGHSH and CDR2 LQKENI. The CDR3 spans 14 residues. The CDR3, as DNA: TGTGCCAGCTCACCGAAAATGTCTAATGAAAAACTGTTTTTT. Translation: CASSPKMSNEKLFF. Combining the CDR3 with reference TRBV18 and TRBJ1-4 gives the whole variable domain NAGVMQNPRHLVRRRGQEARLRCSPMKGHSHVYWYRQLPEEGLKFMVYLQKENIIDESGMPKERFSAEFPKEGPSILRIQQVVRGDSAAYFCASSPKMSNEKLFFGSGTQLSVL.

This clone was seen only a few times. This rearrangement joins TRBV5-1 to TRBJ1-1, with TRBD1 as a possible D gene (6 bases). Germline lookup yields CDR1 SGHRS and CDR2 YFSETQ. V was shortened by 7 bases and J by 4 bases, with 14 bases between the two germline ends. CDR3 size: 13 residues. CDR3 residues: CASSGEGGTEAFF. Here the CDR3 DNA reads TGCGCCAGCTCAGGGGAAGGAGGCACTGAAGCTTTCTTT.

CDR3 sequence: CASTAASGGNTEAFF. CDR3 coding DNA: TGTGCCAGCACCGCCGCGTCAGGGGGGAACACTGAAGCTTTCTTT. V and J are TRBV6-5 and TRBJ1-1, with 7 bases fitting TRBD1. V lost 7 bases to trimming and J lost 1 base; unmatched junction nucleotides: 9. The CDR3 contains 15 residues. CDR1 MNHEY and CDR2 SVGAGI come from the germline V gene.

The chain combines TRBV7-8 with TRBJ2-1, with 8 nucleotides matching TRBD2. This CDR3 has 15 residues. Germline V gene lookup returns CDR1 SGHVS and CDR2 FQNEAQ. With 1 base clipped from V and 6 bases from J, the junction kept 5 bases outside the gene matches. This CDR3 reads CASSLGGSGVNEQFF. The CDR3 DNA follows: TGTGCCAGCAGCTTAGGAGGTAGCGGGGTCAATGAGCAGTTCTTC.